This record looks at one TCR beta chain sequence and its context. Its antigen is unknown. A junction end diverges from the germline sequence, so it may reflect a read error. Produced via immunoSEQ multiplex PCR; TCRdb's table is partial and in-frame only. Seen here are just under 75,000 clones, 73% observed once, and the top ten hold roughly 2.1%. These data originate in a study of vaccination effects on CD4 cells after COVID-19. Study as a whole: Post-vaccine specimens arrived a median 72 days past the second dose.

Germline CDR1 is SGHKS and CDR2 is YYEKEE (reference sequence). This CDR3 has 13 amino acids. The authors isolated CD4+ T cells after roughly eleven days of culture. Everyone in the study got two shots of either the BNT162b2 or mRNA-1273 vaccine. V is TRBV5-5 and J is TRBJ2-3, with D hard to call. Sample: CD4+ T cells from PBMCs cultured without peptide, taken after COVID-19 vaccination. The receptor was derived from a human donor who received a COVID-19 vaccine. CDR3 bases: TGCGCCAGCAGTCAACCCAGCACAGATACGCAGTATTTT. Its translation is CASSQPSTDTQYF.